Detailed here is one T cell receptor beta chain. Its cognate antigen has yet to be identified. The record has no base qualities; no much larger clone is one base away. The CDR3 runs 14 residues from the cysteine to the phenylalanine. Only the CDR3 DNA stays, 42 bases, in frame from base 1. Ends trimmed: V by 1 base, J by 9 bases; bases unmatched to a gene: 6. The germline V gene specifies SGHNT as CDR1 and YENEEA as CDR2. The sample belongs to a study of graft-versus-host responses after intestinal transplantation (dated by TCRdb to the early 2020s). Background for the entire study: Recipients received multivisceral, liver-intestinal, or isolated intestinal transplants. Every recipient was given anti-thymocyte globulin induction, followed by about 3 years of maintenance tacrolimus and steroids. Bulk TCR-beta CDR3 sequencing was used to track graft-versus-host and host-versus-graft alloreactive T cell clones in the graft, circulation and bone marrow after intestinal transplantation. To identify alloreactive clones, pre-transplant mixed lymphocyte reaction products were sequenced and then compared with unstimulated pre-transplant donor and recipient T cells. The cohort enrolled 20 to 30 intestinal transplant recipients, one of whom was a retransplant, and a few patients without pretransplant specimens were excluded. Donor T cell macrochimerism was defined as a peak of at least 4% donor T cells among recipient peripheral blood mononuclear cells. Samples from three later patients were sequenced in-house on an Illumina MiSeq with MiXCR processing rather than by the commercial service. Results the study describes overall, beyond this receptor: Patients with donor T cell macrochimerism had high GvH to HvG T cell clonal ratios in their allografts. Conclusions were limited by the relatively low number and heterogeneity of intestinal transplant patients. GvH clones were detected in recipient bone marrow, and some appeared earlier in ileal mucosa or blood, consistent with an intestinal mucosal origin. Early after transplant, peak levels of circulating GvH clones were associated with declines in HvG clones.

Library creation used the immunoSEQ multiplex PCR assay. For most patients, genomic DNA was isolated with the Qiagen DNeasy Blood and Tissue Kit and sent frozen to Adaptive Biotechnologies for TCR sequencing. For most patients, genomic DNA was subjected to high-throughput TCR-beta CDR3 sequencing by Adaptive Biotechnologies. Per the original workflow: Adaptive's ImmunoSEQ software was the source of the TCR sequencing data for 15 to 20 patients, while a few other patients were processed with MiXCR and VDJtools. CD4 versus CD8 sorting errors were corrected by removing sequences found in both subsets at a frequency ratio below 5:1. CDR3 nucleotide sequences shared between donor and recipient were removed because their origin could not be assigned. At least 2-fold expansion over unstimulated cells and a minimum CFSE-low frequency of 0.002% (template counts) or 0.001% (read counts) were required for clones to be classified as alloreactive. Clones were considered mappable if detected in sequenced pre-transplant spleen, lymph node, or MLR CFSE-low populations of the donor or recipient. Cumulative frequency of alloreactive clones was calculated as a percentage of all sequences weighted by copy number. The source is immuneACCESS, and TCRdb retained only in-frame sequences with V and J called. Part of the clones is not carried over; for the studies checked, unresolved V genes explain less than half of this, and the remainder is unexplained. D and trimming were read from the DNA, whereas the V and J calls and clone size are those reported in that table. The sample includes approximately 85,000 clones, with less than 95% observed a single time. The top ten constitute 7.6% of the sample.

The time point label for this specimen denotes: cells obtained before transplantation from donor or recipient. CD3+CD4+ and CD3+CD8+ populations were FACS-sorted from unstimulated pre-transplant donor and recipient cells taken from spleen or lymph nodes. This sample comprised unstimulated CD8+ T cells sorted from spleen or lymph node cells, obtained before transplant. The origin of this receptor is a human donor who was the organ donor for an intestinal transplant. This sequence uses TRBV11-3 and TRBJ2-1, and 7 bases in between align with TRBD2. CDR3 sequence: CASSLGGSETEQFF. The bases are TGTGCCAGCAGCTTAGGCGGGAGTGAAACTGAGCAGTTCTTC.